This TCR beta chain was sequenced during a study of identical twins. TCRdb passed the 5' RACE reads through MiXCR, listing each CDR3 protein once. This sample yields 210,000 or so distinct CDR3 sequences, of which roughly 15% are seen a single time; about 38% belongs to the top ten. This sample also appeared in a second study, on T cells expressing NK-cell markers.

This clonotype originated in a young woman in good health. Sequencing was done on a sample of CD8+ T cells sorted from blood.

In DNA form, the CDR3 reads TGCAGTGCCCCGGACGGATACTATGGCTACACCTTC. It translates to CSAPDGYYGYTF. The chain combines TRBV20-1 with TRBJ1-2; D is undetermined. Trimming left V 6 bases short and J 3 bases short, with 11 bases between. CDR1 and CDR2 from the germline V gene are DFQATT and SNEGSKA (reference sequence). The CDR3 loop spans 12 amino acids.